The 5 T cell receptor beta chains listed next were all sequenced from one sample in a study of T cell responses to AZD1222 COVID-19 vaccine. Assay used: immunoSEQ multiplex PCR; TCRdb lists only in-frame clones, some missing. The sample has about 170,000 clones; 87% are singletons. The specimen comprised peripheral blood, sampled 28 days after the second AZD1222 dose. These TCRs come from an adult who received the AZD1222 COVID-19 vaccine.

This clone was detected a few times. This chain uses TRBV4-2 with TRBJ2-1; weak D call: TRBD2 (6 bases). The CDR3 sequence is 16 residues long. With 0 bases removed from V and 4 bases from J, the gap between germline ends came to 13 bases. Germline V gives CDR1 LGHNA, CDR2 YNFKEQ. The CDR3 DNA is TGTGCCAGCAGCCAAGAACCCGGGGGTCAATACAATGAGCAGTTCTTC. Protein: CASSQEPGGQYNEQFF.

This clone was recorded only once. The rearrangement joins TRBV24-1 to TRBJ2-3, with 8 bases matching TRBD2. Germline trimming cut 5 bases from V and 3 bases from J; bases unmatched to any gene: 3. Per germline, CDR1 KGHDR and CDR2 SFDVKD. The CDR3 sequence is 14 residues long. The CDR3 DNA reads TGTGCCACCAGTGTAGCGGGGAAGACAGATACGCAGTATTTT. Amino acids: CATSVAGKTDTQYF.

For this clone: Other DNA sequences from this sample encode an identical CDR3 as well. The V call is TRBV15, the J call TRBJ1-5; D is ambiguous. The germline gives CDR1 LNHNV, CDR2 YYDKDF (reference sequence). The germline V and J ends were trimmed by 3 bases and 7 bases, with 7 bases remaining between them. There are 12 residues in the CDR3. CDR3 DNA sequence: TGTGCCACCAGCAGGGATAACCAGCCCCAGCATTTT. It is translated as CATSRDNQPQHF.

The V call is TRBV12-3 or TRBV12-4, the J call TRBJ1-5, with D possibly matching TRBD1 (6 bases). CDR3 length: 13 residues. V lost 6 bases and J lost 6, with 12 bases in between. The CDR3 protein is CASRQGASQPQHF. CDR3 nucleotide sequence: TGTGCCAGCAGACAGGGTGCCTCTCAGCCCCAGCATTTT.

CDR3 region: CASSLTSPIWASNTEAFF. The CDR3 DNA sequence: TGTGCCAGCAGCTTGACTAGTCCCATTTGGGCATCCAACACTGAAGCTTTCTTT. The V call is TRBV5-6, the J call TRBJ1-1; D is unclear. Trimming took off 1 base at V and 2 bases at J, with 21 bases between the two ends. The CDR3 runs to 18 residues. Per germline, CDR1 SGHDT and CDR2 YYEEEE.